The 15 T cell receptor beta chains below all came from one sample that was sequenced in a study of T-cell memory formation after mild COVID-19. TCRdb analysed the 5' RACE reads with MiXCR anew, one entry per CDR3 protein. This sample carries around 470,000 distinct CDR3 sequences, roughly 20% of them seen once, and the ten largest clones take 7.5% to 9.5%. Sequenced sample: PBMCs or a T cell subset sorted from them (not recorded which). All receptors derive from an adult woman who had mild COVID-19 (a few samples of this study predate the infection). Cell type and time point are not known.

This clonotype was observed a handful of times. This chain joins TRBV3-1 and TRBJ2-5; D gene unclear. Germline lookup yields CDR1 LGHDT and CDR2 YNNKEL (reference sequence). The CDR3 sequence is 12 residues long. Trimming cost V 3 bases and J 5 bases, with 7 bases left between them. CDR3 sequence: CASSHVSETQYF. The CDR3 DNA follows: TGTGCCAGCAGCCACGTCTCGGAGACCCAGTACTTC.

This clonotype was counted only a few times. V and J are TRBV12-3 or TRBV12-4 and TRBJ1-1, with D unclear. The CDR3 has 11 amino acids. Between the trimmed V and J ends, which lost 2 bases and 10 bases, there was a span of 8 bases. This CDR3 is CASSLSSGAFF. CDR3 sequence (DNA): TGTGCCAGCAGTTTAAGCAGCGGAGCTTTCTTT.

The V gene is TRBV15, the J gene TRBJ1-3; D perhaps matches TRBD1 (5 bases). The CDR3 is 18 residues long. V was pared by 2 bases and J by 0 bases, with 17 bases between. From germline, CDR1 is LNHNV and CDR2 YYDKDF (reference sequence). The CDR3 is CATSRPRGAVSSGNTIYF. The CDR3 nucleotides read TGTGCCACCAGCAGACCACGCGGGGCCGTGAGCTCTGGAAACACCATATATTTT. Looking up the rest from reference TRBV15 and TRBJ1-3 gives the full variable domain: DAMVIQNPRYQVTQFGKPVTLSCSQTLNHNVMYWYQQKSSQAPKLLFHYYDKDFNNEADTPDNFQSRRPNTSFCFLDIRSPGLGDTAMYLCATSRPRGAVSSGNTIYFGEGSWLTVV.

This clonotype was seen a few times. The chain couples TRBV29-1 to TRBJ1-1; 7 bases match TRBD1. CDR1 and CDR2 (germline): SQVTM, ANQGSEA. The CDR3 totals 13 residues. J gave up 4 bases and V 6 bases, and 8 bases lay outside the gene matches. The CDR3 sequence: CSVMTGTSTEAFF. The CDR3 bases are TGCAGCGTGATGACAGGGACGAGCACTGAAGCTTTCTTT.

This clonotype was recorded a few times. The chain employs TRBV27 and TRBJ2-1; D is unresolved. The CDR3 is 12 residues long. Per germline, CDR1 MNHEY and CDR2 SMNVEV (reference sequence). Trimming took 5 bases from V and 4 from J, leaving 6 bases between them. In DNA, the CDR3 is TGTGCCAGCAGTAGTTGGTACAATGAGCAGTTCTTC. The encoded protein is CASSSWYNEQFF.

This clonotype was found many times. The rearrangement uses TRBV20-1 and TRBJ2-3; D remains ambiguous. Germline lookup yields CDR1 DFQATT and CDR2 SNEGSKA (reference sequence). Trimming took 1 base from V and 6 from J, leaving 23 bases between them. The CDR3 has 17 amino acids. For the CDR3, the DNA is TGCAGTGCTAGAGTTTTACGGAGCGCCTCTTTTGAGGATACGCAGTATTTT. Residues: CSARVLRSASFEDTQYF.

The CDR3 nucleotides read TGTGCCAGTAGTATAGGACTAGCCTACGAGCAGTACTTC. Translated: CASSIGLAYEQYF. V gene TRBV19 combines with J gene TRBJ2-7; weak D call: TRBD2 (6 bases). Looked up from germline, CDR1 is LNHDA and CDR2 is SQIVND (reference sequence). The CDR3 extends over 13 amino acids. Trimming left V 1 base short and J 2 bases short, with 6 bases between. Based on the CDR3 plus reference TRBV19 and TRBJ2-7, the full variable domain is DGGITQSPKYLFRKEGQNVTLSCEQNLNHDAMYWYRQDPGQGLRLIYYSQIVNDFQKGDIAEGYSVSREKKESFPLTVTSAQKNPTAFYLCASSIGLAYEQYFGPGTRLTVT.

The chain joins TRBV21-1 to TRBJ2-2; the table calls TRBD1, which could not be checked here. TRBV21-1 is recorded as a pseudogene. This CDR3 has 16 amino acids. The CDR3 DNA follows: TGTGCCAGCAGCAAATTTCACAGGGAATCGGGCGGGGAGCTGTTTTTT. Translation gives CASSKFHRESGGELFF.

This clonotype has just a few counts. The V gene is TRBV19, the J gene TRBJ1-1; possibly TRBD1 for D (6 bases). The CDR3 covers 13 residues. The V end lost 5 bases, the J end lost 10 bases, and 17 bases lay between the germline ends. Germline V lookup: CDR1 LNHDA, CDR2 SQIVND (reference sequence). As DNA, the CDR3 is TGTGCCAGTAGTCCTAATCTACAGGGAGCAGCTTTCTTT. Its protein is CASSPNLQGAAFF.

The chain has TRBV7-2 and TRBJ1-1; no reliable D call. The CDR3 is 15 amino acids. The germline gives CDR1 SGHTA, CDR2 FQGNSA. The V end was cut by 2 bases, the J end by 1 base, with 11 bases between. In DNA, the CDR3 is TGTGCCAGCAGCTTATCATCCCAACAGAACACTGAAGCTTTCTTT. Protein product: CASSLSSQQNTEAFF.

This clonotype came up a few times. The genes are TRBV7-7 and TRBJ2-2; TRBD1 aligns across 10 bases. The CDR3 loop spans 18 amino acids. The ends lost 5 bases at V and 2 bases at J; junction bases unmatched: 11. Germline loops: CDR1 SSHAT, CDR2 FNYEAQ (reference sequence). The CDR3 nucleotides are TGTGCCAGCAGCCCTATCCCGGGACAGGGGATTAACACCGGGGAGCTGTTTTTT. Translated: CASSPIPGQGINTGELFF.

This clonotype was picked up many times. V and J are TRBV20-1 and TRBJ2-4; D call uncertain. CDR3 length: 13 residues. Germline CDR1 and CDR2: DFQATT and SNEGSKA (reference sequence). The V gene lost 5 bases and the J gene lost 8 bases, with 16 bases spanning the gap. The CDR3 nucleotides read TGCAGTGCTTCCTACACGAACGCGGACATTCAGTACTTC. Its translation: CSASYTNADIQYF.

The chain has TRBV11-2 and TRBJ2-7; D possibly corresponds to TRBD2 (6 bases). This CDR3 is 17 amino acids long. The V and J ends lost 1 base and 0 bases respectively, with 16 bases between them. CDR1 is SGHAT and CDR2 is FQNNGV in the germline V gene. CDR3 loop: CASSLGGWDSDSYEQYF. CDR3 in DNA: TGTGCCAGCAGCTTAGGGGGTTGGGACTCTGACTCCTACGAGCAGTACTTC.

The chain employs TRBV7-2 and TRBJ1-2; 7 bases align to TRBD1. This CDR3 region has 13 residues. The germline V gene encodes CDR1 SGHTA and CDR2 FQGNSA. V lost 5 bases, J lost 5 bases, and 5 bases stayed unmatched. The CDR3 DNA follows: TGTGCCAGCAGCCCCGACAGGGAATATGGCTACACCTTC. It specifies CASSPDREYGYTF.

This chain joins TRBV7-8 and TRBJ2-7, with D perhaps matching TRBD1 or TRBD2 (5 bases each). Germline V lookup: CDR1 SGHVS, CDR2 FQNEAQ. The CDR3 is 14 residues long. V dropped 2 bases and J dropped 4 bases, with 12 bases sitting between them. The CDR3 region is CASSLLGVRYEQYF. CDR3 nucleotide sequence: TGTGCCAGCAGCTTACTGGGGGTACGTTACGAGCAGTACTTC.